The T cell receptor beta chain under discussion was sequenced for a study of blood T cell repertoires in COVID-19. Study as a whole: Samples representing acute and convalescent COVID-19 were sourced from the United States, Italy and Spain. Sample material is recorded as cDNA or gDNA derived from T cells, B-cell-depleted T cells, or PBMCs.

The CDR3 is made up of 18 amino acids. The V gene's germline CDR1 is LGHDT and CDR2 YNNKEL (reference sequence). With 0 bases clipped from V and 2 bases from J, the junction kept 7 bases outside the gene matches. Original processing notes: Reference gene primer amplification gave estimated nucleated cell counts. Sequenced by immunoSEQ multiplex PCR; TCRdb stores in-frame clones only, minus some. That table supplies the V and J calls and clone size; D and trimming were determined from the DNA. The sample lists about 170,000 clones; approximately 85% were seen once. The receptor's source is a man aged 35-49 years who had recovered from COVID-19. The sequencing sample was made of peripheral blood. The chain is built from TRBV3-1 (or the pseudogene TRBV3-2) and TRBJ2-2, with 9 bases that match TRBD1. This chain's CDR3 is CASSQDFDRGINTGELFF. The DNA of the CDR3 is TGTGCCAGCAGCCAAGATTTTGACAGGGGGATTAACACCGGGGAGCTGTTTTTT.